Following are 13 T cell receptor beta chains from one sample sequenced in a study of blood T cell repertoires in COVID-19. The repertoire was sequenced with immunoSEQ multiplex PCR; TCRdb's copy has only in-frame clones and lacks some. The table records around 50,000 clones, roughly 90% of them present only once. The sample consisted of peripheral blood. The receptors shown here come from a human donor in a cohort sampled during active COVID-19.

V gene TRBV19 combines with J gene TRBJ1-6, with TRBD1 identical over 7 bases. The J segment lost 8 bases and the V segment lost 3 bases, leaving 10 bases of the junction unmatched. The CDR3 consists of 16 residues. Germline V gene data show CDR1 as LNHDA and CDR2 as SQIVND (reference sequence). The CDR3 nucleotides read TGTGCCAGTAGTATTCGGACAGGAGGTTTGGATTCACCCCTCCACTTT. It specifies CASSIRTGGLDSPLHF.

The chain joins TRBV14 to TRBJ1-2, with D hard to call. Trimming pared 5 bases from V and 5 bases from J, leaving 12 bases between. Germline CDR1 and CDR2: SGHDN and FVKESK. The CDR3 spans 13 residues. The CDR3 protein is CASSRELEYGYTF. CDR3 nucleotide sequence: TGTGCCAGCAGCAGGGAGCTGGAGTATGGCTACACCTTC.

V and J are TRBV29-1 and TRBJ2-7; a weak D match, TRBD1 (5 bases). The CDR3 has 13 amino acids. Germline V gene lookup returns CDR1 SQVTM and CDR2 ANQGSEA. With 2 bases removed from V and 1 base from J, the gap between germline ends came to 9 bases. CDR3 protein: CSVESQESYEQYF. The DNA of the CDR3 is TGCAGCGTTGAATCACAGGAGTCCTACGAGCAGTACTTC.

This chain links TRBV27 with TRBJ1-6; 11 nucleotides match TRBD1. Unmatched junction bases numbered 16, after V lost 1 base and J lost 2 bases. Germline assignment: CDR1 MNHEY and CDR2 SMNVEV (reference sequence). The CDR3 has 22 residues. The CDR3 loop reads CASSLYYGSGTGGITYNSPLHF. The CDR3 DNA reads TGTGCCAGCAGTTTATACTACGGATCCGGGACAGGGGGAATTACCTATAATTCACCCCTCCACTTT.

The chain uses TRBV7-2 and TRBJ2-4; tentative D call: TRBD1 (6 bases). CDR1 SGHTA and CDR2 FQGNSA come from the germline V gene. This CDR3 contains 13 residues. V was cut by 4 bases and J by 6 bases, with 10 bases left in between. CDR3 loop: CASSSQDRNIQYF. DNA of the CDR3: TGTGCCAGCAGCTCCCAGGACAGAAACATTCAGTACTTC.

The J gene is TRBJ1-4, the V gene TRBV7-2; TRBD1 might be the D (5 bases). The CDR3 covers 15 residues. V lost 5 bases, J lost 8 bases, and 18 bases lay in between. Germline V gene sequence: CDR1 SGHTA, CDR2 FQGNSA. The CDR3 DNA is TGTGCCAGCAGCCTACTGGGACTATCCGGCGAAAAACTGTTTTTT. Its translation is CASSLLGLSGEKLFF.

This chain joins TRBV3-1 (or the pseudogene TRBV3-2) and TRBJ2-7; D is possibly TRBD1 (5 bases). V was cut by 0 bases and J by 7 bases, with 13 bases left in between. Looked up from germline, CDR1 is LGHDT and CDR2 is YNNKEL (reference sequence). The CDR3 is 14 amino acids. The CDR3 loop reads CASSQELGVGEQYF. The CDR3 DNA reads as TGTGCCAGCAGCCAAGAGTTAGGGGTAGGGGAGCAGTACTTC.

DNA for the CDR3: TGTGCCAGCAGCAATAAGACAGGCCTTCAGCCCCAGCATTTT. This sequence encodes CASSNKTGLQPQHF. V usage is TRBV21-1 and J usage is TRBJ1-5; whether TRBD1, the table's D call, matches the DNA was not checked. TRBV21-1 is listed as a pseudogene. The CDR3 loop spans 14 amino acids.

This chain uses TRBV6-2 or TRBV6-3 with TRBJ2-7; 7 nucleotides line up with TRBD1. There are 15 residues in the CDR3. Trimming removed 5 bases from V and 3 bases from J; junction bases left unmatched: 10. Germline V lookup: CDR1 MNHEY, CDR2 SVGEGT. The CDR3 is CASSTGQDGLYEQYF. The CDR3 DNA sequence: TGTGCCAGCAGTACCGGACAGGACGGACTCTACGAGCAGTACTTC.

A remark on this clone: An end of the junction differs from the germline gene, which may be a read error. V usage is TRBV7-8 and J usage is TRBJ2-3, with D possibly being TRBD2 (6 bases). Germline assignment: CDR1 SGHVS and CDR2 FQNEAQ. The CDR3 contains 15 residues. The CDR3 loop is CASSLDVGRTDTQYF. The CDR3 region has the DNA TGTGCCAGTAGCTTAGACGTAGGGAGGACAGATACGCAGTATTTT.

CDR3 loop: CATRIAGTGSGYTF. As DNA, the CDR3 is TGTGCCACCCGAATTGCCGGGACAGGGAGCGGCTACACCTTC. This chain links TRBV28 with TRBJ1-2, with 9 nucleotides matching TRBD1. V shed 10 bases and J 8 bases; nucleotides not matched to a gene: 14. This CDR3 comprises 14 residues. In germline, CDR1 is MDHEN, CDR2 SYDVKM.

This chain links TRBV3-1 (or the pseudogene TRBV3-2) with TRBJ2-7, with D possibly TRBD1 on 5 matching bases. CDR3 length: 13 amino acids. With 4 bases removed from V and 2 bases from J, the gap between germline ends came to 9 bases. Germline CDR1 LGHDT, CDR2 YNNKEL (reference sequence). CDR3 DNA sequence: TGTGCCAGCAGCCCGACAGAGCCCTACGAGCAGTACTTC. Amino acids: CASSPTEPYEQYF.

This clone was counted between two and nine times. The chain couples TRBV15 to TRBJ2-7; D uncertain. Trimming stripped 0 bases from V and 2 bases from J, with 11 bases between. The CDR3 is 15 amino acids. Per germline, CDR1 LNHNV and CDR2 YYDKDF (reference sequence). In nucleotides, the CDR3 is TGTGCCACCAGCAGAGATTTAGGCGGAACCTACGAGCAGTACTTC. Translated, it gives CATSRDLGGTYEQYF.